The present TCR beta chain was sequenced within a study of T-cell reconstitution after alpha-beta-depleted transplantation in children. The V gene end was trimmed by 2 bases and the J gene end by 1 base; junction bases not matched to a gene: 14. Looked up from germline, CDR1 is MNHEY and CDR2 is SVGEGT. The CDR3 totals 19 residues. The table lists this clonotype with many counts. Preparation of the TCRbeta library used unique molecular identifiers. MiXCR was run by TCRdb on the PCR reads, yielding one entry per CDR3 protein. The table includes over 100,000 distinct CDR3 sequences, about 7.5% detected once.

The sequencing used PBMCs, collected before TCRalphabeta/CD19-depleted stem cell transplant. The chain joins TRBV6-2 or TRBV6-3 to TRBJ2-3; 8 nucleotides agree with TRBD2. This clonotype originated in a boy between 2 and 10 years old with acute lymphoblastic leukemia, due to receive a stem cell transplant. CDR3 bases: TGTGCCAGCAGTTACCTTGACAGAGCGGGGGCCTGGGGCACAGATACGCAGTATTTT. This encodes CASSYLDRAGAWGTDTQYF.